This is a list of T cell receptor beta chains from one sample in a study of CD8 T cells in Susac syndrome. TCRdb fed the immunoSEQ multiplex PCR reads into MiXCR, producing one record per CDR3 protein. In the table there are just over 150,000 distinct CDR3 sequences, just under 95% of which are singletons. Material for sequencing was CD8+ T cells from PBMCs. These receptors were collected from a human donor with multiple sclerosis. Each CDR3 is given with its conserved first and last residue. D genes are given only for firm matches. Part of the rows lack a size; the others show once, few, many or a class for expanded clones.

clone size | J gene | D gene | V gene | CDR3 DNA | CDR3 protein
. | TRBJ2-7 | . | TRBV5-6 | TGTGCCAGCAGCGGGGGACGGAGCTCCTACGAGCAGTACTTC | CASSGGRSSYEQYF
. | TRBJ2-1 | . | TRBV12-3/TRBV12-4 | TGTGCCAGCAGTATTCCGACTAGTCTAAATGAGCAGTTCTTC | CASSIPTSLNEQFF
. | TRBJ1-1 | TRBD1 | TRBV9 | TGTGCCAGCAACGGGGGGACAGACACTGAAGCTTTCTTT | CASNGGTDTEAFF
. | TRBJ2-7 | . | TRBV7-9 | TGTGCCAGCAGCTTAGATCTGACACCCTACGAGCAGTACTTC | CASSLDLTPYEQYF
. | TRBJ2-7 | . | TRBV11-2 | TGTGCCAGCAGCTTACGGGGGCCCCACGAGCAGTACTTC | CASSLRGPHEQYF
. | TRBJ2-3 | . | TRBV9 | TGTGCCAGCAGCGTAGGGGCGAGAAGCACAGATACGCAGTATTTT | CASSVGARSTDTQYF
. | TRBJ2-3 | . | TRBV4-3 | TGCGCCAGCAGCCAAGACCGGATCGACACAGATACGCAGTATTTT | CASSQDRIDTDTQYF
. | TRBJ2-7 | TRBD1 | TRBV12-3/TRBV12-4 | TGTGCCAGCAAGCGACAGGGACCCTACGAGCAGTACTTC | CASKRQGPYEQYF
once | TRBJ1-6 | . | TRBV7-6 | TGTGCCAGCGCCACCATTGAAAATTCACCCCTCCACTTT | CASATIENSPLHF
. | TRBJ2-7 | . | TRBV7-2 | TGTGCCAGCAGCTCCCCCGTGCCGAGAGAGCAGTACTTC | CASSSPVPREQYF
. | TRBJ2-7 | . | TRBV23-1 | TGCGCCAGCAGTCACCGGGGATCAGAGACAAGAGACTACGAGCAGTACTTC | CASSHRGSETRDYEQYF
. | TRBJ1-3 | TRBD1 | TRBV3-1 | TGTGCCAGCAGCCATAACAGGGGGGAACTCTCTGGAAACACCATATATTTT | CASSHNRGELSGNTIYF
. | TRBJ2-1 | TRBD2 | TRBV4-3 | TGCGCCAGCAGCCAAGAACCAGCGGGGGGGCGGTACAATGAGCAGTTCTTC | CASSQEPAGGRYNEQFF
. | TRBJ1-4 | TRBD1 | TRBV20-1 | TGCAGTGCTAGGGACAGGGGTCAGAGGGAACTGTTTTTT | CSARDRGQRELFF
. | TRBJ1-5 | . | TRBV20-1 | TGCAGTGCGCCATCAGGGAGTCGCAATCAGCCCCAGCATTTT | CSAPSGSRNQPQHF
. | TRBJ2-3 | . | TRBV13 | TGTGCCAGCAGCTCCCTGAACAGGGTTGGCACAGATACGCAGTATTTT | CASSSLNRVGTDTQYF
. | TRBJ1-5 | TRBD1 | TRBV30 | TGTGCCTGGAACCGACCGGGACAGGGGAGTCAGCCCCAGCATTTT | CAWNRPGQGSQPQHF
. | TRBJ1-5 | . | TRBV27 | TGTGCCAGCGGGAGCTATAGCAATCAGCCCCAGCATTTT | CASGSYSNQPQHF
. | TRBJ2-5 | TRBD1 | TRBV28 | TGTGCCAGCAGGCCCCCGGGACAGGGGAGAGAGACCCAGTACTTC | CASRPPGQGRETQYF
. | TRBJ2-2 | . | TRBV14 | TGTGCCAGCAGCCCGGGAAGATTCACCGGGGAGCTGTTTTTT | CASSPGRFTGELFF
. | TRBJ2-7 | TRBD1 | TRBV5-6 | TGTGCCAGCAGCTTGGGGGCAGGGGGCACGGAATACGAGCAGTACTTC | CASSLGAGGTEYEQYF
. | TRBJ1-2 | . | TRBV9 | TGTGCCAGCTTTGACAGGAACTATGGCTACACCTTC | CASFDRNYGYTF
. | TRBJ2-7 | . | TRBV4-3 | TGCGCCAGCAGACAGGATTGGGGCGAGCAGTACTTC | CASRQDWGEQYF
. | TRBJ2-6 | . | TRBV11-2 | TGTGCCAGCAGCTTATGGTCAGGCTCCTCTGGGGCCAACGTCCTGACTTTC | CASSLWSGSSGANVLTF
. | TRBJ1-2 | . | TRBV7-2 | TGTGCCAGCAGCTTAGCACCCTCTCATGGCTACACCTTC | CASSLAPSHGYTF
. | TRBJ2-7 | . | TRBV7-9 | TGTGCCAGCAGCTTAACCTCAGGGGTCCACGAGCAGTACTTC | CASSLTSGVHEQYF
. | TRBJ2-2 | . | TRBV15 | TGTGCCACCAGCAGAGACGGCCCCGGGGAGCTGTTTTTT | CATSRDGPGELFF
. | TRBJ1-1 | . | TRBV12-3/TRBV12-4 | TGTGCCAGCACCACGCCGGGGGGGGCGGTCACTGAAGCTTTCTTT | CASTTPGGAVTEAFF
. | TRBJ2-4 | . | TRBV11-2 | TGTGCCAGCAGCCCTCGAAGACAGGAGGAAAACATTCAGTACTTC | CASSPRRQEENIQYF
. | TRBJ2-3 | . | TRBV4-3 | TGCGCCAGCAGCCAAGGGGCCAGGGCCCGAAGTACGCAGTATTTT | CASSQGARARSTQYF
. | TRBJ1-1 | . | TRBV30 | TGTGCCTGGAGCGGGGCAGGTTTGGAAGCTTTCTTT | CAWSGAGLEAFF
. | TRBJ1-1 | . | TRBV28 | TGTGCCAGCAGTCCTCGAGGGGGGCAGAACACTGAAGCTTTCTTT | CASSPRGGQNTEAFF
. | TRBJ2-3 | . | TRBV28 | TGTGCCAGCAGCCTTGAGTACCCCTCTCTCACAGATACGCAGTATTTT | CASSLEYPSLTDTQYF
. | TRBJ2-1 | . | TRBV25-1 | TGTGCCAGCAGTGGCCACTCCTACAATGAGCAGTTCTTC | CASSGHSYNEQFF
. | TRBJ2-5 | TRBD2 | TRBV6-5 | TGTGCCAGCAGTTATCGGCGGGGGACCTTGGAGACCCAGTACTTC | CASSYRRGTLETQYF
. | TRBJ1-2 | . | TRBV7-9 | TGTGCCAGCAGCGACTATGTGGGTCCCTATGGCTACACCTTC | CASSDYVGPYGYTF
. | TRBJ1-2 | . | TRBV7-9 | TGTGCCGTGGAAGCACCAGTTGACGGCTACACCTTC | CAVEAPVDGYTF
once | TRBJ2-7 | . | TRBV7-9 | TGTGCCAGCAGCTCTACGACCCGGGACGGATACGAGCAGTACTTC | CASSSTTRDGYEQYF
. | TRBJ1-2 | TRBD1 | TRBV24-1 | TGTGCCACCAGTGAAACGGGACAGAGCTATGGCTACACCTTC | CATSETGQSYGYTF
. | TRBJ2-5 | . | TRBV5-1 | TGCGCCAGCAGCCAGGGATATCAAGAGACCCAGTACTTC | CASSQGYQETQYF
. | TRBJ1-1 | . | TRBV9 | TGTGCCAGCAGCGTATCCGGGCCGAACACTGAAGCTTTCTTT | CASSVSGPNTEAFF
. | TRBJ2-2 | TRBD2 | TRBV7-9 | TGTGCCAGCAGCTTCCGCGGGGGATATACCGGGGAGCTGTTTTTT | CASSFRGGYTGELFF
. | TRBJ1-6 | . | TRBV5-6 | TGTGCCAGCAGCTTGGGCAGGGCGGCACCCCTCCACTTT | CASSLGRAAPLHF
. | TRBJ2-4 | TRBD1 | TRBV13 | TGTGCCAGCAGCACTCGGACAGGGGGCTATGCCAAAAACATTCAGTACTTC | CASSTRTGGYAKNIQYF